This entry describes one T cell receptor beta chain. Per the germline V gene, CDR1 is MDHEN and CDR2 is SYDVKM. The CDR3 runs 17 residues. V lost 6 bases and J lost 6; bases outside the gene matches: 14. TCRdb re-called the RT-PCR reads with MiXCR, one entry per CDR3 protein. The top ten clones hold approximately 10% of a sample with about 570,000 distinct CDR3 sequences, 11% of them seen once. This entry is derived from a study of response to subunit inactivated influenza vaccine. These same records also appear under a second study, on T cells expressing NK-cell markers. That publication notes: UMIs accompanied the 5'RACE template switching by which TCR beta cDNA was made. One of eight sequenced donors was HCMV-seronegative; the other seven were seropositive. The authors applied an anti-gamma-delta TCR antibody in several experiments, and it restricted sorting to alpha-beta TCR T cells.

This sequence joins TRBV28 and TRBJ2-1; 10 bases are shared with TRBD2. This sequence originates from a man aged 50 to 60 who received an inactivated influenza vaccine. The material sequenced was PBMCs from blood, taken on the day of vaccination. CDR3 loop: CASSPLALAGAFNEQFF. The CDR3 nucleotides read TGTGCCAGCAGCCCCTTGGCCCTAGCGGGAGCATTCAATGAGCAGTTCTTC.